The sample holds many counts of the clone carrying this TCR beta chain. The sample originates from a study of T cells in Graves' hyperthyroidism and ophthalmopathy. The CDR3 has 13 residues. The germline V and J ends were trimmed by 5 bases and 10 bases, with 18 bases remaining between them. Germline V CDR1 and CDR2: SGHDT, YYEEEE. There were TCR beta CDR3 regions amplified from RNA transcripts. First-round RT-PCR with HTBI primers amplified the TCR CDR3 region. Via MiXCR, TCRdb re-called the multiplex PCR reads, giving one row per CDR3 protein. This sample yields 50,000 to 60,000 distinct CDR3 sequences, of which about 50% are seen a single time; 12% belongs to the top ten.

The sample comprised blood. The rearrangement links TRBV5-6 to TRBJ1-1, with D possibly being TRBD1 (6 bases). The TCR originated in a woman aged 25-40 years with Graves' ophthalmopathy. The CDR3 here is CASSNRVIFTAFF. The CDR3 nucleotides read TGTGCCAGCAGTAACAGGGTTATCTTCACAGCTTTCTTT.